This T cell receptor beta chain was captured by sequencing in a study of neurological immune-mediated disorders. Findings of the study overall: Sharing of CDR3 amino acid sequences among expanded clones across subjects was absent, suggesting private repertoires in all groups.

This clonotype has a count of ten or more. Its specificity is not known. Volunteers from a blood bank in Maryland, USA, constituted the healthy controls. The unsorted libraries originated from 2 million PBMCs that had been stored at -80 C. 5'RACE with 10-nucleotide random UMIs generated the cDNA. TCRdb reanalysed the 5' RACE reads using MiXCR and keeps one entry per CDR3 protein. This table has about 79,000 distinct CDR3 sequences, 12% to 15% appearing once. The germline gives CDR1 DFQATT, CDR2 SNEGSKA (reference sequence). The CDR3 covers 12 residues. V lost 6 bases to trimming and J lost 5 bases, with 12 bases between them.

The TCR originated in a woman in her forties or fifties in good health. V and J are TRBV20-1 and TRBJ2-3; a possible D gene is TRBD2 (5 bases). The sample comprised PBMCs. CDR3 nucleotide sequence: TGCAGTGCACACGGGAAAGGAGATACGCAGTATTTT. It codes for CSAHGKGDTQYF.